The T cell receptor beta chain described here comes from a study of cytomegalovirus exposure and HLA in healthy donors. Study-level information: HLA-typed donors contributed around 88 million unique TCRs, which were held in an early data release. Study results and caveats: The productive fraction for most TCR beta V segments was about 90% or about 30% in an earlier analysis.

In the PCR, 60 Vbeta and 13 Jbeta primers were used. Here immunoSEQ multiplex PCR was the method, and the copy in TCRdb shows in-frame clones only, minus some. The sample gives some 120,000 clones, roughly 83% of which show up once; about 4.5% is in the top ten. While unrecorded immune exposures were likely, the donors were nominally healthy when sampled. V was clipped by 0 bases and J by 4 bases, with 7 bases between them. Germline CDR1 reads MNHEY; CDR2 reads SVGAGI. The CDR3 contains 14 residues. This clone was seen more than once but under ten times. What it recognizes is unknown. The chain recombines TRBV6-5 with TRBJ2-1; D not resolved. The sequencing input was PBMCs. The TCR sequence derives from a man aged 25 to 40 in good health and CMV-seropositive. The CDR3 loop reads CASSYSVRYNEQFF. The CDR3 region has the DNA TGTGCCAGCAGTTACTCGGTCCGGTACAATGAGCAGTTCTTC.